This TCR beta chain was profiled in a study of cytomegalovirus exposure and HLA in healthy donors. Findings and limits, study-wide: The study designated roughly 150 TCR beta chains cytomegalovirus-associated.

As to this clone: Its antigen remains unidentified.

This table comes from immunoSEQ multiplex PCR, and its TCRdb copy is limited to in-frame clones, with some not included. Of about 110,000 clones detected, 70% to 85% appear once; the ten largest clones hold roughly 3%. Germline CDR1 SGHAT, CDR2 FQNNGV. Deletions cut 2 bases from V and 5 bases from J, with 10 bases between. CDR3 length: 15 residues. The rearrangement links TRBV11-2 to TRBJ1-6, with D perhaps TRBD1 (5 bases). The TCR sequence derives from a woman in her late teens or twenties in good health and CMV-seronegative. The sample was PBMCs. The CDR3 DNA reads TGTGCCAGCAGCTTAACCAGGGTTAATAATTCACCCCTCCACTTT. Translated: CASSLTRVNNSPLHF.